This T cell receptor beta chain comes out of a study of neurological immune-mediated disorders. This clonotype was observed many times. Its antigen is unknown. The CDR3 spans 18 residues. From germline, CDR1 is MNHEY and CDR2 SVGEGT. J lost 0 bases, V lost 6 bases, and 7 bases had no gene match. Indicated time point: longitudinal time-point 2. 5'RACE generated cDNA with 10-nucleotide random UMIs. TCRdb re-derived calls from the 5' RACE reads in MiXCR, one entry per CDR3 protein. Of about 80,000 distinct CDR3 sequences listed, 5.5% to 6.5% are singletons. Notes on the study in general: The multiple sclerosis repertoire cluster lacked an association with any feature, whether clinical or MRI. There were no CDR3 amino acid sequences shared by expanded clones across subjects, a result suggesting private repertoires in all groups.

Material: PBMCs. This sequence was found in a woman aged 60 to 75 with multiple sclerosis. V is TRBV6-2 or TRBV6-3 and J is TRBJ2-6, with 11 bases matching TRBD1. The CDR3, as DNA: TGTGCCAGCAGAGTAGGGGACAGGGGGTTCTCTGGGGCCAACGTCCTGACTTTC. This codes for CASRVGDRGFSGANVLTF.